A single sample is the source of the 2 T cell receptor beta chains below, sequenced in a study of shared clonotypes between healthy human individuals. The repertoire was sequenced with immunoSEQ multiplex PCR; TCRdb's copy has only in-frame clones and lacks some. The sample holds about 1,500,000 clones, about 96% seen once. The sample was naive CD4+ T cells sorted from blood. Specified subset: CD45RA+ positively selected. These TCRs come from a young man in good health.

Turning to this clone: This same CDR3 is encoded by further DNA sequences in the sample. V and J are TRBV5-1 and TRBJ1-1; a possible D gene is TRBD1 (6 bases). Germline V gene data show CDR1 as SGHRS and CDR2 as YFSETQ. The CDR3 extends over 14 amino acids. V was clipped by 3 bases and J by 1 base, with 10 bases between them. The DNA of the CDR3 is TGCGCCAGCAGCTCGGGGACACCGAACACTGAAGCTTTCTTT. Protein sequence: CASSSGTPNTEAFF.

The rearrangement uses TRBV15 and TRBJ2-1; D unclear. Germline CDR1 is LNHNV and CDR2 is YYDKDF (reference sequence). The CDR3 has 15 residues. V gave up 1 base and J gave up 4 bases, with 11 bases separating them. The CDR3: CATSRGLDHYNEQFF. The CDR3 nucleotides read TGTGCCACCAGCAGAGGATTGGATCATTACAATGAGCAGTTCTTC.